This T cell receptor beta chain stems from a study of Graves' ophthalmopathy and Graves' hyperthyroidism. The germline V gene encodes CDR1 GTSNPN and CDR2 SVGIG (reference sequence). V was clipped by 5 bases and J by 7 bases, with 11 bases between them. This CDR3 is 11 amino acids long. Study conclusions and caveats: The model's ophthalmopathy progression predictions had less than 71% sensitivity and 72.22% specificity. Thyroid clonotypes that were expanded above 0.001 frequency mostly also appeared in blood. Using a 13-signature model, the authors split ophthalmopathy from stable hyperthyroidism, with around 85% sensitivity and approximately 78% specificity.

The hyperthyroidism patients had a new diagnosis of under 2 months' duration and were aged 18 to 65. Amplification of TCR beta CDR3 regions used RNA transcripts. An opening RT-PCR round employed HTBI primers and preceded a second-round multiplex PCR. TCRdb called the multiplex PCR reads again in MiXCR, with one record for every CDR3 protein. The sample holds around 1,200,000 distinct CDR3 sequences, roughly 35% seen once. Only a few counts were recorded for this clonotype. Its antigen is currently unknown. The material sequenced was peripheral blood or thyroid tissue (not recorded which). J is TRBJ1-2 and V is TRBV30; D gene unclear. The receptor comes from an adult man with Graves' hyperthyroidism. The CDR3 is CAWDGRSGYTF. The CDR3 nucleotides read TGTGCCTGGGACGGACGTTCTGGCTACACCTTC. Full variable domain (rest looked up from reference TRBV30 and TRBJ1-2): SQTIHQWPATLVQPVGSPLSLECTVEGTSNPNLYWYRQAAGRGLQLLFYSVGIGQISSEVPQNLSASRPQDRQFILSSKKLLLSDSGFYLCAWDGRSGYTFGSGTRLTVV.